Included here is one T cell receptor (beta chain) sequence, with context. Its antigen is currently unknown. TCRdb's copy holds only in-frame clones and misses some; the assay was immunoSEQ multiplex PCR. The sample shows more than 45,000 clones, around 82% of them seen only once. The data stem from a study of OX40 agonist ivuxolimab in advanced cancers. The wider study: Cohort: roughly 80% men, mean age about 62, aged roughly 23 to 90. A history of anti-PD-1, anti-PD-L1 or anti-CTLA-4 therapy was acceptable, and 40% had some. Study-level results: No antigen was identified for the clonally expanded peripheral T cells.

Germline V lookup: CDR1 MNHNS, CDR2 SASEGT. V lost 9 bases, J lost 3 bases, and 5 bases stayed unmatched. The CDR3 is 12 residues long. Sequencing was performed on CD4+ or CD8+ T cells sorted from blood, taken in a trial of the OX40 agonist ivuxolimab. The chain is built from TRBV6-1 and TRBJ2-7, with 7 bases that match TRBD2. The sequence was obtained from an adult with an advanced solid tumor such as melanoma, head and neck, liver or kidney cancer. For the CDR3, the DNA is TGTGCCAGTAGACCTAGCGGCTACGAGCAGTACTTC. It yields the protein CASRPSGYEQYF.